Below, 22 T cell receptor beta chains from the same sample are listed, as sequenced in a study of blood T cell repertoires in COVID-19. Libraries were prepared by immunoSEQ multiplex PCR; TCRdb keeps only in-frame clonotypes and omits some of them. This table has about 170,000 clones, approximately 80% appearing once. The material sequenced was peripheral blood. All receptors derive from a woman older than 75 with COVID-19, enrolled during active disease.

V is TRBV2 and J is TRBJ1-1; no reliable D call. The CDR3 loop spans 11 amino acids. Trimming took 3 bases from V and 8 from J, leaving 7 bases between them. The germline gives CDR1 SNHLY, CDR2 FYNNEI. The CDR3 DNA is TGTGCCAGCAGTGAGGGAGTAGAAGCTTTCTTT. It codes for CASSEGVEAFF.

V is TRBV24-1 and J is TRBJ2-5; possible D gene TRBD1, 6 bases. Trimming cost V 4 bases and J 4 bases, with 18 bases left between them. The CDR3 length is 16 residues. The germline gives CDR1 KGHDR, CDR2 SFDVKD. CDR3 amino acids: CATSDPVEGVGETQYF. In DNA, the CDR3 is TGTGCCACCAGTGACCCGGTTGAGGGGGTGGGAGAGACCCAGTACTTC.

The V gene is TRBV28, the J gene TRBJ1-2; D is possibly TRBD1 (6 bases). V lost 5 bases, J lost 4 bases, and 14 bases lay in between. Germline CDR1 MDHEN, CDR2 SYDVKM. The CDR3 is made up of 14 amino acids. The CDR3 coding sequence is TGTGCCAGCAGTGCGGTGGGGGGGCCCTATGGCTACACCTTC. Translated: CASSAVGGPYGYTF.

The chain carries TRBV19 and TRBJ1-2; no clear D. V dropped 1 base and J dropped 4 bases, with 7 bases sitting between them. Germline CDR1 and CDR2: LNHDA and SQIVND (reference sequence). This CDR3 is built from 13 residues. The DNA of the CDR3 is TGTGCCAGTAGTATAGTCCTATCCTATGGCTACACCTTC. This translates into CASSIVLSYGYTF. The entire variable domain, with the rest obtained from reference TRBV19 and TRBJ1-2, is as follows: DGGITQSPKYLFRKEGQNVTLSCEQNLNHDAMYWYRQDPGQGLRLIYYSQIVNDFQKGDIAEGYSVSREKKESFPLTVTSAQKNPTAFYLCASSIVLSYGYTFGSGTRLTVV.

The chain links TRBV19 to TRBJ2-7; TRBD2 matches 7 bases. From germline, CDR1 is LNHDA and CDR2 SQIVND (reference sequence). V lost 8 bases, J lost 3 bases, and 16 bases stayed unmatched. This CDR3 comprises 16 residues. The CDR3 DNA is TGTGCCAGTCGCGCCTCGGGGGGAACCGCCTTCTACGAGCAGTACTTC. Protein sequence: CASRASGGTAFYEQYF.

This clone has just a few counts. This chain joins TRBV5-1 and TRBJ1-3; TRBD1 aligns across 10 bases. CDR1 is SGHRS, CDR2 YFSETQ, per germline. The V and J ends lost 4 bases and 0 bases, in that order; junction bases with no gene match: 16. The CDR3 is 20 residues long. The CDR3 nucleotides are TGCGCCAGCAGCCCCTGGGACAGGGGTCGTAGTGGGACCTCTGGAAACACCATATATTTT. Translation gives CASSPWDRGRSGTSGNTIYF.

The chain has TRBV29-1 and TRBJ1-2; D call uncertain. Germline CDR1 is SQVTM and CDR2 is ANQGSEA. The CDR3 is made up of 10 amino acids. Trimming took 6 bases from V and 8 from J, leaving 10 bases between them. CDR3 sequence: CSVGESGYTF. Written as DNA, the CDR3 is TGCAGCGTGGGAGAAAGCGGCTACACCTTC.

The chain recombines TRBV24-1 with TRBJ2-5; TRBD2 might be the D (6 bases). Germline assignment: CDR1 KGHDR and CDR2 SFDVKD. The CDR3 loop spans 15 amino acids. The V end lost 1 base, the J end lost 3 bases, and 11 bases lay between the germline ends. DNA for the CDR3: TGTGCCACCAGTGATTTAACTAGCACCGAAGAGACCCAGTACTTC. Translation gives CATSDLTSTEETQYF.

V is TRBV5-4 and J is TRBJ2-1, with 11 bases matching TRBD1. The trim removed 6 bases at V and 7 bases at J, leaving 12 bases unmatched. Germline values: CDR1 SGHNT, CDR2 YYREEE (reference sequence). The CDR3 has 16 residues. The CDR3 bases are TGTGCCAGCACCTCTACATCCCGGGACAGGGGGAATGAGCAGTTCTTC. Protein product: CASTSTSRDRGNEQFF. The full variable domain, completed using reference TRBV5-4 and TRBJ2-1, is ETGVTQSPTHLIKTRGQQVTLRCSSQSGHNTVSWYQQALGQGPQFIFQYYREEENGRGNFPPRFSGLQFPNYSSELNVNALELDDSALYLCASTSTSRDRGNEQFFGPGTRLTVL.

The J gene is TRBJ1-2, the V gene TRBV5-4; possibly TRBD1 for D (5 bases). V was shortened by 4 bases and J by 5 bases, with 18 bases between the two germline ends. The CDR3 totals 15 residues. Germline V gives CDR1 SGHNT, CDR2 YYREEE (reference sequence). The chain's CDR3 is CASSVGVAAGYGYTF. Here the CDR3 DNA reads TGTGCCAGCAGCGTAGGGGTGGCAGCTGGGTATGGCTACACCTTC. The variable domain in full, with the rest retrieved from reference TRBV5-4 and TRBJ1-2, is ETGVTQSPTHLIKTRGQQVTLRCSSQSGHNTVSWYQQALGQGPQFIFQYYREEENGRGNFPPRFSGLQFPNYSSELNVNALELDDSALYLCASSVGVAAGYGYTFGSGTRLTVV.

Details on this clone: Additional DNA sequences in this sample encode the identical CDR3. The chain is built from TRBV4-1 and TRBJ2-3; 7 bases match TRBD1. This CDR3 comprises 14 residues. Germline CDR1 is MGHRA and CDR2 is YSYEKL. Trimming cost V 4 bases and J 1 base; bases outside gene matches: 2. This chain's CDR3 is CASSLGQGTDTQYF. The CDR3 DNA sequence: TGCGCCAGCAGCCTTGGACAGGGCACAGATACGCAGTATTTT.

This clone came up a few times. The chain links TRBV10-3 to TRBJ1-4, with D possibly TRBD1 on 6 matching bases. The CDR3 has 13 amino acids. The V and J ends lost 10 bases and 2 bases respectively, with 11 bases between them. Per the germline V gene, CDR1 is ENHRY and CDR2 is SYGVKD. The CDR3: CATTGGTNEKLFF. CDR3 in DNA: TGTGCCACTACGGGGGGCACTAATGAAAAACTGTTTTTT.

Worth noting for this clone: The same CDR3 arises from other DNA sequences in this sample as well. The genes are TRBV19 and TRBJ1-1, with 7 nucleotides matching TRBD1. From germline, CDR1 is LNHDA and CDR2 SQIVND (reference sequence). CDR3 length: 14 amino acids. Losses at the gene ends were 4 bases for V and 0 bases for J; bases not matched to a gene: 2. CDR3 in amino acids: CASSRQGMNTEAFF. CDR3 DNA: TGTGCCAGTAGTAGACAGGGTATGAACACTGAAGCTTTCTTT.

This rearrangement joins TRBV19 to TRBJ1-1; D may be TRBD1 (6 bases). Between the trimmed V and J ends, which lost 6 bases and 6 bases, there was a span of 14 bases. The CDR3 length is 13 residues. CDR1 and CDR2 (germline): LNHDA, SQIVND (reference sequence). CDR3 nucleotides: TGTGCCAGTAGCCATTACAGGGTCCCTGAAGCTTTCTTT. This sequence encodes CASSHYRVPEAFF.

This chain links TRBV19 with TRBJ2-7; 7 nucleotides align to TRBD1. Trimming removed 4 bases from V and 7 bases from J; junction bases left unmatched: 7. CDR3 length equals 13 residues. Germline loops: CDR1 LNHDA, CDR2 SQIVND (reference sequence). CDR3 bases: TGTGCCAGTAGTACCAACAGGGGCAGGGAGCAGTACTTC. This codes for CASSTNRGREQYF. The whole variable domain, remainder taken from reference TRBV19 and TRBJ2-7, is DGGITQSPKYLFRKEGQNVTLSCEQNLNHDAMYWYRQDPGQGLRLIYYSQIVNDFQKGDIAEGYSVSREKKESFPLTVTSAQKNPTAFYLCASSTNRGREQYFGPGTRLTVT.

This clone was seen a single time. The chain combines TRBV12-3 or TRBV12-4 with TRBJ1-6; D is ambiguous. Trimming stripped 4 bases from V and 10 bases from J, with 8 bases between. This CDR3 contains 12 residues. CDR3 sequence (DNA): TGTGCCAGCAGTTCTAATACGTCACCCCTCCACTTT. It codes for CASSSNTSPLHF.

CDR3 loop: CANSNSGGAQETQYF. The CDR3 region has the DNA TGTGCCAACAGCAACAGCGGGGGGGCTCAAGAGACCCAGTACTTC. The chain uses TRBV6-5 and TRBJ2-5, with TRBD2 identical over 10 bases. The V segment lost 10 bases and the J segment 2 bases; nucleotides outside the gene matches: 10. The germline gives CDR1 MNHEY, CDR2 SVGAGI. CDR3 length equals 15 residues.

The genes are TRBV19 and TRBJ1-2; TRBD1 aligns across 10 bases. The length of the CDR3 is 14 residues. Germline-derived CDR1 and CDR2 are LNHDA and SQIVND (reference sequence). Trimming removed 1 base from V and 4 bases from J; junction bases left unmatched: 0. Here the CDR3 reads CASSIGTGGYGYTF. Written as DNA, the CDR3 is TGTGCCAGTAGTATAGGGACAGGGGGCTATGGCTACACCTTC.

The chain recombines TRBV7-2 with TRBJ2-2; D call uncertain. The V gene lost 4 bases and the J gene lost 4 bases, with 4 bases spanning the gap. CDR3 size: 12 residues. Per germline, CDR1 SGHTA and CDR2 FQGNSA. The CDR3 region has the DNA TGTGCCAGCAGCTCCATCACCGGGGAGCTGTTTTTT. It is translated as CASSSITGELFF.

In its sample, this clone was seen once. The sample contains more than one DNA sequence encoding this CDR3. The rearrangement links TRBV12-3 or TRBV12-4 to TRBJ2-7; the D gene is possibly TRBD2 (5 bases). The V gene lost 1 base and the J gene lost 4 bases, with 8 bases spanning the gap. This CDR3 has 13 residues. The CDR3 reads CASSLGEGYEQYF. For the CDR3, the DNA is TGTGCCAGCAGTTTAGGCGAGGGATACGAGCAGTACTTC.

This clone appeared a few times. This chain connects TRBV11-2 to TRBJ2-3, with 8 positions matching TRBD1. Germline-derived CDR1 and CDR2 are SGHAT and FQNNGV. This CDR3 is built from 16 residues. J was trimmed by 5 bases and V by 1 base; bases with no gene match: 8. The CDR3 DNA follows: TGTGCCAGCAGCTTAGCCCAGGGGGCCTTAGGAGATACGCAGTATTTT. Protein: CASSLAQGALGDTQYF.

There are a few counts of this clone. The gene calls are TRBV28 and TRBJ1-5; D perhaps matches TRBD1 (6 bases). Germline V lookup: CDR1 MDHEN, CDR2 SYDVKM. Trimming removed 6 bases from V and 10 bases from J, with 19 bases in between. This CDR3 has 14 residues. The CDR3 sequence is CASSQATGFNPQHF. CDR3 coding DNA: TGTGCCAGCAGCCAGGCGACAGGTTTCAATCCCCAGCATTTT.